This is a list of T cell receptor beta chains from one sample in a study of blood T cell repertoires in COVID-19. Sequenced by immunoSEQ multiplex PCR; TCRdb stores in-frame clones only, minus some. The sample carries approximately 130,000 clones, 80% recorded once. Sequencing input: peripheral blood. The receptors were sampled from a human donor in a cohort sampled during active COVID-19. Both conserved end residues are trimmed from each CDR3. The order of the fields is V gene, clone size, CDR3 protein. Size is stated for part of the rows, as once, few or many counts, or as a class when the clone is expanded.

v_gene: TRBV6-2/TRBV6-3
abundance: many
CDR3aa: ASSYSGRGLEAF

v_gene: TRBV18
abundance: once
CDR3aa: ASSKGQGVTEAF

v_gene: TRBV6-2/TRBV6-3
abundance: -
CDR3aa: ASSYSNSHRTQDYNSPLH

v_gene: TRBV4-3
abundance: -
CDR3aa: ASSQVPGQERYNEKLF

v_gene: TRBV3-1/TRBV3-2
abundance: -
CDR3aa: ASSPAIPNSPLH

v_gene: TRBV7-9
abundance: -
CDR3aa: ASSPPGLPYNEQF

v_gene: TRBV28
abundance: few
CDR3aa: ASTLLRDSPLH

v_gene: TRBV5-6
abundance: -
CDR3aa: ASSRGLQGADGYT

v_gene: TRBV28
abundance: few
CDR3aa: ASSLLATNEQF

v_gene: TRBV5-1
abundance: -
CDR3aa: ASSRTTTGLSYNEQF

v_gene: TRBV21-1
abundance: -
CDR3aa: ASSKGPGLPLGYT

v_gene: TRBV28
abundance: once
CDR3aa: ASSLGVLATSYEQY

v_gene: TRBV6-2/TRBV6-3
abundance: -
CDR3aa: ASSSPGQGYEDTQY

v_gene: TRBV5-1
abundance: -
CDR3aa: ASSSLAGGPGEQF

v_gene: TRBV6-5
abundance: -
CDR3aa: ASSYGTGGAYEQY

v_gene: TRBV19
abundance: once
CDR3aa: ASSIAQGAYEQY

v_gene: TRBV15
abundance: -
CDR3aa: ATSRAPTDNTEAF

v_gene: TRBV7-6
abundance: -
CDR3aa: ASSLTTSGGITGELF

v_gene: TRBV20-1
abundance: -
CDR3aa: SARSGNTQY

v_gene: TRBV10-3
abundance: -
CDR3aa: AISGRQSDNSPLH

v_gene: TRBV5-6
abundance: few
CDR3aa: ASSTTYEAF

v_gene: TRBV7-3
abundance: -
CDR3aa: ARTLEDTQY

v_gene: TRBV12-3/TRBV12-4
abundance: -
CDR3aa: ASSLGRGNTIY

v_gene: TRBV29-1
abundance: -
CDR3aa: SVETTGDYGYT

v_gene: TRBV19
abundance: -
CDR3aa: ASSIGGGTYEQY

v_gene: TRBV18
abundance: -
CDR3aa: ASSPLSTGLPNYGYT

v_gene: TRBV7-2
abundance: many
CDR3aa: ASSPSFSVAEKLF

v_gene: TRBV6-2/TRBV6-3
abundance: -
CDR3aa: ASSPRTGAGEAF

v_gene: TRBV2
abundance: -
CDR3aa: ASSDGGQETQY

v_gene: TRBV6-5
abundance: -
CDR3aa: ASSQNVADPYEQY

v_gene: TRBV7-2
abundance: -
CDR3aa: ASSRKINEKLF

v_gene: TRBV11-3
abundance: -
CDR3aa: ASTRSNEKLF

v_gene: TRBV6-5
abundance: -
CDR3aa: ASSLPSGEQY

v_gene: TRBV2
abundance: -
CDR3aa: ASKMGAGNTEAF

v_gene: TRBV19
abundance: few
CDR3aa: ASSILLALYNEQF

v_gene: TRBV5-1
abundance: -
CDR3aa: ASSLGGGETQY

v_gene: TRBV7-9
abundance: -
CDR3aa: ASSPDRGKRNEQF

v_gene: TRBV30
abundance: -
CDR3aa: AWSRSGQPQH

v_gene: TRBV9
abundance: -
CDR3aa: ASSATQGRGEQY

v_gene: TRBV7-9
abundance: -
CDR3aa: ASSATGTASPLH

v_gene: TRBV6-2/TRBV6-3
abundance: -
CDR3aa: ASSYRQFSTDTQY